The present T cell receptor (beta chain) was sequenced within a study of PD-L1 blockade in urothelial cancer. Study summary: Chemotherapy regimens numbering 0 to 3 had been given to patients. Treatment start was followed by blood analysis at 3 weeks (second dose) and again at 6 weeks.

Each PCR contained spiked-in synthetic TCR analog templates. Clones were read by immunoSEQ multiplex PCR, and TCRdb kept only the in-frame ones, dropping some. The sample gives about 80,000 clones, around 90% of which show up once; approximately 6% is in the top ten. Germline loops: CDR1 SQVTM, CDR2 ANQGSEA. The length of the CDR3 is 13 residues. The J segment lost 7 bases and the V segment lost 2 bases, leaving 2 bases of the junction unmatched. The receptor's source is a woman aged 70 to 79 with urothelial cancer. This specimen consisted of PBMCs, obtained around atezolizumab (anti-PD-L1) treatment. The J gene is TRBJ2-1, the V gene TRBV29-1; 10 positions agree with TRBD2. CDR3 loop: CSVEPSGSNEQFF. As DNA, the CDR3 is TGCAGCGTTGAACCTAGCGGGAGTAATGAGCAGTTCTTC.